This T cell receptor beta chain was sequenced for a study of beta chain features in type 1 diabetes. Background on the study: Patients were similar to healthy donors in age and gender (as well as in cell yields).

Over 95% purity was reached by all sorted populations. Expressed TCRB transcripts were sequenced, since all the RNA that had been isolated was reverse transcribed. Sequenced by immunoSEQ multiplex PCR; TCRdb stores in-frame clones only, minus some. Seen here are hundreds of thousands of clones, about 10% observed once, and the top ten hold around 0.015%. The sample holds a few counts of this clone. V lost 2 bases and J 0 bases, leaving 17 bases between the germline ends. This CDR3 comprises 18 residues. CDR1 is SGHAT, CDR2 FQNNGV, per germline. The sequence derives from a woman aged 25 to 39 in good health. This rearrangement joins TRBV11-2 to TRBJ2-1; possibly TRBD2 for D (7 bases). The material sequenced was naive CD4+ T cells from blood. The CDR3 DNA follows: TGTGCCAGCAGCTTATATCCCTGGGGGGGACACTCCTACAATGAGCAGTTCTTC. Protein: CASSLYPWGGHSYNEQFF. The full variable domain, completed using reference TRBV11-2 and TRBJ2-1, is EAGVAQSPRYKIIEKRQSVAFWCNPISGHATLYWYQQILGQGPKLLIQFQNNGVVDDSQLPKDRFSAERLKGVDSTLKIQPAKLEDSAVYLCASSLYPWGGHSYNEQFFGPGTRLTVL.